The entry below describes one TCR beta chain. What it binds is not known. The CDR3 runs 17 residues. Germline values: CDR1 LNHDA, CDR2 SQIVND (reference sequence). Trimming removed 4 bases from V and 6 bases from J; junction bases left unmatched: 17. Clones were read by immunoSEQ multiplex PCR, and TCRdb kept only the in-frame ones, dropping some. Of 120,000 to 150,000 clones detected, 90% to 95% appear once; the ten largest clones hold approximately 2.7%. These data are taken from a study of T cell responses to AZD1222 COVID-19 vaccine. The study's findings and limits: Spike-specific TCR breadth and depth both grew after two AZD1222 doses. Baseline serostatus was positive in only a handful of AZD1222 recipients. Unmutated regions of variants are reportedly targeted by nearly half of spike-specific TCRs.

The chain links TRBV19 to TRBJ1-1; 7 nucleotides line up with TRBD1. Sample: peripheral blood, taken on day 0 of MenACWY control vaccination. The TCR originated in an adult in good health. For the CDR3, the DNA is TGTGCCAGTAGTACAACCCGGGGAGGGGGCATCAGCTCTGAAGCTTTCTTT. It codes for CASSTTRGGGISSEAFF. Variable domain in full (rest from reference TRBV19 and TRBJ1-1): DGGITQSPKYLFRKEGQNVTLSCEQNLNHDAMYWYRQDPGQGLRLIYYSQIVNDFQKGDIAEGYSVSREKKESFPLTVTSAQKNPTAFYLCASSTTRGGGISSEAFFGQGTRLTVV.